This T cell receptor beta chain was profiled in a study of cytomegalovirus exposure and HLA in healthy donors. General study findings and limits: There was a cluster of highly shared sequence variants that was likely a sequencing artifact. In vitro experiments confirmed that a few CMV-associated chains were specific for CMV antigens. The authors enumerated roughly 160 TCR beta chains as linked to cytomegalovirus.

As for this clone: Its target is not known.

Researchers ran the PCR with 60 Vbeta and 13 Jbeta primers. The repertoire was sequenced with immunoSEQ multiplex PCR; TCRdb's copy has only in-frame clones and lacks some. This table has under 130,000 clones, roughly 66% appearing once. The CDR3 has 18 residues. V was cut by 1 base and J by 1 base, with 20 bases left in between. CDR1 is MGHRA, CDR2 YSYEKL, per germline. Sequencing input: PBMCs. J is TRBJ2-7 and V is TRBV4-1; tentatively, D is TRBD1 (6 bases). This receptor was identified in a woman aged 45-65 years in good health and CMV-seronegative. The DNA for the CDR3 is TGCGCCAGCAGCCAAGGGCCCCTCCAAACAGGGAATTCCTACGAGCAGTACTTC. Encoded protein: CASSQGPLQTGNSYEQYF.